The 19 T cell receptor beta chains below all came from one sample that was sequenced in a study of blood T cell repertoires in COVID-19. Assay: immunoSEQ multiplex PCR; the TCRdb copy retains only in-frame clones and omits some. This repertoire shows tens of thousands of clones, approximately 89% found once; its top ten account for more than 13%. The sequencing input was peripheral blood. Receptors originate from a woman aged 55-75 years with active COVID-19.

The chain employs TRBV6-2 or TRBV6-3 and TRBJ1-5; D unclear. Germline-derived CDR1 and CDR2 are MNHEY and SVGEGT. V gave up 5 bases and J gave up 5 bases, with 16 bases separating them. The CDR3 has 15 residues. The CDR3 DNA reads as TGTGCCAGCAGTCGTACAACAGTTGAGTATCAGCCCCAGCATTTT. Protein: CASSRTTVEYQPQHF.

The chain couples TRBV19 to TRBJ1-1; 7 bases match TRBD1. Germline-derived CDR1 and CDR2 are LNHDA and SQIVND (reference sequence). The CDR3 has 18 residues. V shed 1 base, J shed 0 bases, and the junction held 11 bases outside the gene matches. CDR3 residues: CASSIGHLTGEVNTEAFF. In DNA, the CDR3 is TGTGCCAGTAGTATAGGCCATTTAACAGGGGAGGTGAACACTGAAGCTTTCTTT. Variable domain in full (rest from reference TRBV19 and TRBJ1-1): DGGITQSPKYLFRKEGQNVTLSCEQNLNHDAMYWYRQDPGQGLRLIYYSQIVNDFQKGDIAEGYSVSREKKESFPLTVTSAQKNPTAFYLCASSIGHLTGEVNTEAFFGQGTRLTVV.

V is TRBV6-5 and J is TRBJ1-3, with TRBD1 as a possible D gene (6 bases). CDR1 and CDR2 from the germline V gene are MNHEY and SVGAGI. The CDR3 spans 15 residues. V was cut by 6 bases and J by 2 bases, with 14 bases left in between. CDR3 sequence: CASREVGHPGNTIYF. CDR3 in DNA: TGTGCCAGCAGGGAGGTGGGACACCCTGGAAACACCATATATTTT.

The chain carries TRBV4-2 and TRBJ2-7; 9 nucleotides match TRBD2. CDR3 length equals 15 residues. V trimming: 1 base; J trimming: 2 bases; junction bases outside the gene matches: 3. CDR1 LGHNA and CDR2 YNFKEQ come from the germline V gene. The CDR3, as DNA: TGTGCCAGCAGCCAAGGCGGGGGGGCCCCCTACGAGCAGTACTTC. Translation: CASSQGGGAPYEQYF.

This clone appeared a single time. The chain employs TRBV10-3 and TRBJ2-1; 12 bases fit TRBD1. Per germline, CDR1 ENHRY and CDR2 SYGVKD. J was trimmed by 6 bases and V by 3 bases; bases with no gene match: 6. The CDR3 is 16 residues long. DNA for the CDR3: TGTGCCATCAGTGAACCGGGACAGGGGGCAGGCAATGAGCAGTTCTTC. Encoded protein: CAISEPGQGAGNEQFF.

On this clone: An end of the junction differs from the germline gene, which may be a read error. The V and J genes are TRBV7-9 and TRBJ1-1; D gene unclear. The germline V gene encodes CDR1 SEHNR and CDR2 FQNEAQ (reference sequence). The CDR3 runs 11 residues. The CDR3 nucleotides are TGTGCCAGCAGCCAGGATACTGGAGCTTTCTTT. Amino acid sequence: CASSQDTGAFF.

The rearrangement joins TRBV18 to TRBJ1-1, with TRBD1 identical over 9 bases. CDR3 length equals 14 residues. V gave up 1 base and J gave up 4 bases; unmatched junction bases: 1. Germline values: CDR1 KGHSH, CDR2 LQKENI. CDR3 bases: TGTGCCAGCTCACCACAGACAGGGGGCACTGAAGCTTTCTTT. Translated, it gives CASSPQTGGTEAFF.

The CDR3 sequence: CASSVDRDRYLSYGYTF. CDR3 nucleotide sequence: TGTGCCAGCAGCGTAGACCGGGACAGGTACCTCTCCTATGGCTACACCTTC. J is TRBJ1-2 and V is TRBV9; 8 bases align to TRBD1. Germline trimming cut 0 bases from V and 4 bases from J; bases unmatched to any gene: 11. CDR1 is SGDLS and CDR2 is YYNGEE in the germline V gene. CDR3 length: 17 residues. Full variable domain (rest looked up from reference TRBV9 and TRBJ1-2): DSGVTQTPKHLITATGQRVTLRCSPRSGDLSVYWYQQSLDQGLQFLIQYYNGEERAKGNILERFSAQQFPDLHSELNLSSLELGDSALYFCASSVDRDRYLSYGYTFGSGTRLTVV.

The chain joins TRBV5-5 to TRBJ2-3; D may be TRBD1 (5 bases). Germline assignment: CDR1 SGHKS and CDR2 YYEKEE (reference sequence). This CDR3 is 13 amino acids long. V was pared by 4 bases and J by 3 bases, with 9 bases between. In DNA, the CDR3 is TGTGCCAGCAGCGTGGCAGGGACAGATACGCAGTATTTT. Encoded protein: CASSVAGTDTQYF.

The V call is TRBV12-5, the J call TRBJ2-2, with 8 bases matching TRBD2. V dropped 0 bases and J dropped 7; count of bases not matched to a gene: 10. CDR3 size: 17 residues. CDR1 is LGHNT, CDR2 FRNRAP, per germline. CDR3 coding DNA: TGTGCTAGTGGTTTGGTCGGAACTAGCGGTAGGAGCGGGGAGCTGTTTTTT. This translates into CASGLVGTSGRSGELFF.

The chain links TRBV11-2 to TRBJ2-2; D unclear. The V gene's germline CDR1 is SGHAT and CDR2 FQNNGV. Trimming shortened V by 1 base and J by 6 bases, and 9 bases separated the two germline ends. This CDR3 is built from 14 residues. CDR3 sequence reads: CASSLVHGPGELFF. The CDR3 DNA is TGTGCCAGCAGCTTAGTGCATGGGCCCGGGGAGCTGTTTTTT.

V is TRBV2 and J is TRBJ2-3; 8 bases match TRBD2. V was pared by 1 base and J by 2 bases, with 5 bases of the junction left unmatched. Per germline, CDR1 SNHLY and CDR2 FYNNEI. The CDR3 consists of 16 residues. In DNA, the CDR3 is TGTGCCAGCAGTGAAGGTAGCGGGACGAACACAGATACGCAGTATTTT. Residues: CASSEGSGTNTDTQYF.

The CDR3 here is CATSREGGSYEQYF. CDR3 DNA sequence: TGTGCCACCAGCAGAGAGGGGGGATCCTACGAGCAGTACTTC. The chain joins TRBV15 to TRBJ2-7; D may be TRBD2 (6 bases). There are 14 residues in the CDR3. Trimming left V 0 bases short and J 1 base short, with 7 bases between. The germline V gene encodes CDR1 LNHNV and CDR2 YYDKDF (reference sequence).

The rearrangement joins TRBV3-1 (or the pseudogene TRBV3-2) to TRBJ1-1; D ambiguous. CDR3 length equals 16 residues. Germline V gives CDR1 LGHDT, CDR2 YNNKEL (reference sequence). Between the trimmed V and J ends, which lost 0 bases and 1 base, there was a span of 12 bases. The CDR3 DNA reads TGTGCCAGCAGCCAAGAGTCGGTTTCAGGGAACACTGAAGCTTTCTTT. It encodes CASSQESVSGNTEAFF.

This sequence joins TRBV14 and TRBJ1-4, with D hard to call. Deletions cut 1 base from V and 0 bases from J, with 9 bases between. The CDR3 is 16 residues long. Looked up from germline, CDR1 is SGHDN and CDR2 is FVKESK. CDR3 DNA: TGTGCCAGCAGCCAAGCCTACAGACCAACTAATGAAAAACTGTTTTTT. This codes for CASSQAYRPTNEKLFF.

The chain uses TRBV19 and TRBJ2-2, with 7 positions matching TRBD1. V trimming: 6 bases; J trimming: 1 base; junction bases outside the gene matches: 5. CDR1 and CDR2 from the germline V gene are LNHDA and SQIVND (reference sequence). This CDR3 has 15 residues. CDR3 loop: CASRTGQMNTGELFF. The CDR3, as DNA: TGTGCCAGTAGGACGGGACAGATGAACACCGGGGAGCTGTTTTTT.

V is TRBV19 and J is TRBJ1-2; D not resolved. Germline-derived CDR1 and CDR2 are LNHDA and SQIVND (reference sequence). The ends were cut back, 3 bases at V and 4 bases at J, with 9 bases in the middle. The CDR3 has 13 amino acids. The CDR3 protein is CASSMGRAYGYTF. CDR3 DNA: TGTGCCAGTAGTATGGGGAGAGCCTATGGCTACACCTTC.

This rearrangement joins TRBV6-5 to TRBJ2-1, with 8 bases fitting TRBD1. The CDR3 totals 12 residues. V shed 10 bases, J shed 6 bases, and the junction held 5 bases outside the gene matches. The germline V gene encodes CDR1 MNHEY and CDR2 SVGAGI. CDR3 DNA: TGTGCCACCGAGACAGGGGCCAATGAGCAGTTCTTC. It encodes CATETGANEQFF.

This clone was observed once. The J gene is TRBJ1-1, the V gene TRBV13; 9 nucleotides match TRBD1. Germline CDR1 reads PRHDT; CDR2 reads FYEKMQ (reference sequence). The CDR3 spans 14 residues. With 5 bases clipped from V and 4 bases from J, the junction kept 5 bases outside the gene matches. CDR3 amino acids: CASSRGQGSTEAFF. CDR3 DNA sequence: TGTGCCAGCAGCAGGGGACAGGGAAGCACTGAAGCTTTCTTT.